Described below is a single T cell receptor (beta chain) sequence and its context. The antigen remains unidentified. Here immunoSEQ multiplex PCR was the method, and the copy in TCRdb shows in-frame clones only, minus some. Of tens of thousands of clones listed, more than 60% are singletons. The CDR3 length is 17 residues. The V gene lost 6 bases and the J gene lost 3 bases, with 22 bases spanning the gap. Germline CDR1 is SNHLY and CDR2 is FYNNEI. The sample comes from a study of radiotherapy plus CTLA-4 blockade in lung cancer. At the level of the study: Patients showed objective responses in 18% of cases, and disease control was achieved by roughly 30%. Findings of the study overall: Early clone dynamics of blood T cells, plus interferon-beta, reportedly predicted response best. Expansion in blood of tumor-derived TCR clones was seen after radiotherapy plus ipilimumab.

Sequenced here: peripheral blood, sampled from a patient treated with radiotherapy plus ipilimumab. The chain is built from TRBV2 and TRBJ2-3; possible D gene TRBD2, 6 bases. The receptor was isolated from a human donor with non-small cell lung cancer who had a partial response to radiotherapy plus ipilimumab. In DNA form, the CDR3 reads TGTGCCAGCAGAGATGGGACTTGGGGCCCGTCTACAGATACGCAGTATTTT. It is translated as CASRDGTWGPSTDTQYF.